This T cell receptor beta chain is drawn from a study of T cells in localized non-small cell lung cancer. As regards this clone: The antigen is not known.

General observations from the study: There was higher T cell clonality in uninvolved adjacent lung than in tumor, and it was highest there. The appearance of a median about 60 of the top 100 tumor clones was seen in adjacent lung. Among blood samples, higher T cell density accompanied longer overall survival. Multi-region tumor sequencing was not done, so intratumor heterogeneity could not be excluded.

Per the germline V gene, CDR1 is GTSNPN and CDR2 is SVGIG (reference sequence). V gave up 0 bases and J gave up 2 bases, with 20 bases separating them. There are 17 residues in the CDR3. Profiled with immunoSEQ multiplex PCR; TCRdb holds only in-frame clones, not every one. This table holds about 4,800 clones, about 50% found once. This TCR came from a male donor aged 60 or older with stage I squamous cell lung carcinoma. The chain combines TRBV30 with TRBJ2-7; D is unclear. This sample comprised lymph node tissue, obtained before any cancer treatment. CDR3: CAWSVFLTSRETYEQYF. CDR3 DNA: TGTGCCTGGAGTGTATTCTTGACAAGCCGAGAGACCTACGAGCAGTACTTC.